This passage covers 28 T cell receptor beta chains from one sample sequenced in a study of cytomegalovirus exposure and HLA in healthy donors. This PCR relied on a set of 60 Vbeta primers and 13 Jbeta primers. Produced via immunoSEQ multiplex PCR; TCRdb's table is partial and in-frame only. The table shows about 140,000 clones, with approximately 84% occurring only once. The specimen was PBMCs. All receptors derive from a young man in good health and CMV-seropositive.

The rearrangement joins TRBV4-1 to TRBJ2-3; 7 positions agree with TRBD2. CDR1 MGHRA and CDR2 YSYEKL come from the germline V gene. This CDR3 contains 15 residues. The V gene end was trimmed by 1 base and the J gene end by 8 bases; junction bases not matched to a gene: 9. The CDR3 protein is CASSQGVMERGTQYF. The CDR3 DNA reads as TGCGCCAGCAGCCAAGGAGTCATGGAGCGGGGTACGCAGTATTTT.

This clone was counted only a few times. This chain uses TRBV7-6 with TRBJ2-7; a weak D match, TRBD2 (6 bases). V shed 1 base and J shed 6 bases, with 13 bases lying between them. Looked up from germline, CDR1 is SGHVS and CDR2 is FNYEAQ. The CDR3 spans 14 residues. The CDR3 nucleotides read TGTGCCAGCAGCTTAGAGGGGTGGGGGGTCGAGCAGTACTTC. This gives the protein CASSLEGWGVEQYF. The whole variable domain, filled in from reference TRBV7-6 and TRBJ2-7, reads GAGVSQSPRYKVTKRGQDVALRCDPISGHVSLYWYRQALGQGPEFLTYFNYEAQQDKSGLPNDRFSAERPEGSISTLTIQRTEQRDSAMYRCASSLEGWGVEQYFGPGTRLTVT.

This clone was recorded only once. This sequence joins TRBV2 and TRBJ1-5, with D unresolved. Trimming removed 4 bases at V and 6 bases at J, with 10 bases between. Germline values: CDR1 SNHLY, CDR2 FYNNEI. This CDR3 has 13 amino acids. This chain's CDR3 is CASSAQVTQPQHF. CDR3 sequence (DNA): TGTGCCAGCAGTGCGCAGGTTACTCAGCCCCAGCATTTT.

V is TRBV29-1 and J is TRBJ2-1; tentatively, D is TRBD1 (5 bases). Germline CDR1 and CDR2: SQVTM and ANQGSEA. The germline V and J ends were trimmed by 3 bases and 8 bases, with 14 bases remaining between them. The length of the CDR3 is 13 residues. CDR3 bases: TGCAGCGTTGAGACCGGACACTTTTATGAGCAGTTCTTC. Amino acids: CSVETGHFYEQFF.

As to this clone: An end of the junction does not agree with germline; a read error may underlie this. This chain links TRBV7-9 with TRBJ2-7; 10 positions agree with TRBD2. Per germline, CDR1 SEHNR and CDR2 FQNEAQ (reference sequence). The CDR3 has 15 amino acids. The CDR3 here is CSSSLGASGSNEQYF. The CDR3 nucleotides are TGTTCCAGCAGCTTAGGGGCTAGCGGGAGTAACGAGCAGTACTTC.

The chain recombines TRBV27 with TRBJ2-3; TRBD2 matches at 10 bases. Per germline, CDR1 MNHEY and CDR2 SMNVEV (reference sequence). There are 14 residues in the CDR3. V trimming: 5 bases; J trimming: 6 bases; junction bases outside the gene matches: 5. The CDR3 loop reads CASSSGRATDTQYF. The CDR3 DNA sequence: TGTGCCAGCAGTAGCGGGAGGGCCACCGATACGCAGTATTTT.

The chain has TRBV7-2 and TRBJ2-1; TRBD1 is a possible D gene (5 bases). Per germline, CDR1 SGHTA and CDR2 FQGNSA. The CDR3 has 16 amino acids. V lost 1 base and J lost 2, with 12 bases in between. The chain's CDR3 is CASSLVALGAYNEQFF. The CDR3, as DNA: TGTGCCAGCAGCTTAGTAGCCCTAGGGGCCTACAATGAGCAGTTCTTC.

V gene TRBV6-4 combines with J gene TRBJ1-1; possibly TRBD1 for D (6 bases). Germline V gene lookup returns CDR1 MRHNA and CDR2 SNTAGT. V was pared by 3 bases and J by 2 bases, with 16 bases between. CDR3 length: 16 amino acids. The CDR3, as DNA: TGTGCCAGCAGTGAAGGGCCAGGGGTTGGAAACACTGAAGCTTTCTTT. It specifies CASSEGPGVGNTEAFF.

CDR3 sequence: CAWSVGQGTRGYTF. The CDR3 coding sequence is TGTGCCTGGAGTGTGGGACAGGGAACGAGAGGCTACACCTTC. This sequence joins TRBV30 and TRBJ1-2; 9 positions match TRBD1. V was pared by 0 bases and J by 8 bases, with 7 bases of the junction left unmatched. The CDR3 length is 14 residues. Germline lookup yields CDR1 GTSNPN and CDR2 SVGIG (reference sequence).

The chain combines TRBV28 with TRBJ2-7; 9 positions match TRBD1. CDR1 is MDHEN and CDR2 is SYDVKM in the germline V gene. The CDR3 spans 15 residues. Unmatched junction bases numbered 8, after V lost 5 bases and J lost 3 bases. In DNA, the CDR3 is TGTGCCAGCAGTCCGGGACAGGGTAGAAGCTACGAGCAGTACTTC. It is translated as CASSPGQGRSYEQYF. The full variable domain, with the rest looked up from reference TRBV28 and TRBJ2-7, is DVKVTQSSRYLVKRTGEKVFLECVQDMDHENMFWYRQDPGLGLRLIYFSYDVKMKEKGDIPEGYSVSREKKERFSLILESASTNQTSMYLCASSPGQGRSYEQYFGPGTRLTVT.

This chain connects TRBV7-9 to TRBJ1-2; no firm D call. The CDR3 spans 14 residues. The V gene's germline CDR1 is SEHNR and CDR2 FQNEAQ (reference sequence). Trimming left V 1 base short and J 2 bases short, with 8 bases between. The CDR3 DNA reads as TGTGCCAGCAGCTTAGGGACTTTCAACTATGGCTACACCTTC. This translates into CASSLGTFNYGYTF.

This chain links TRBV27 with TRBJ2-3; maybe TRBD2 (5 bases). Germline V gene data show CDR1 as MNHEY and CDR2 as SMNVEV (reference sequence). V was clipped by 8 bases and J by 2 bases, with 17 bases between them. The CDR3 is 15 residues long. The DNA for the CDR3 is TGTGCCAGCCGACGGAACGGACTTCCCACAGATACGCAGTATTTT. This sequence encodes CASRRNGLPTDTQYF.

This clone was found once. V usage is TRBV15 and J usage is TRBJ1-1; D call uncertain. This CDR3 spans 15 amino acids. Trimming took off 8 bases at V and 4 bases at J, with 20 bases between the two ends. Germline CDR1 reads LNHNV; CDR2 reads YYDKDF (reference sequence). CDR3 amino acids: CATRTQPKMGTEAFF. The DNA of the CDR3 is TGTGCCACCCGAACACAGCCCAAGATGGGCACTGAAGCTTTCTTT.

The genes are TRBV5-8 and TRBJ1-2; the D gene is possibly TRBD1 (6 bases). The CDR3 totals 14 residues. The germline V and J ends were trimmed by 4 bases and 0 bases, with 10 bases remaining between them. Germline-derived CDR1 and CDR2 are SGHTS and YDEGEE. The chain's CDR3 is CASSGQITNYGYTF. In DNA form, the CDR3 reads TGTGCCAGCAGCGGACAGATAACTAACTATGGCTACACCTTC.

The genes are TRBV6-5 and TRBJ2-1; tentatively, D is TRBD2 (5 bases). This CDR3 is 15 amino acids long. CDR1 and CDR2 from the germline V gene are MNHEY and SVGAGI. V was shortened by 6 bases and J by 4 bases, with 16 bases between the two germline ends. The CDR3 nucleotides read TGTGCCAGCAGAACCCTTTTGGGAGTGTACAATGAGCAGTTCTTC. As protein: CASRTLLGVYNEQFF.

This chain links TRBV2 with TRBJ1-1; D perhaps matches TRBD1 (6 bases). This CDR3 is built from 16 residues. V lost 7 bases and J 1 base, leaving 19 bases between the germline ends. CDR1 SNHLY and CDR2 FYNNEI come from the germline V gene. The CDR3 nucleotides read TGTGCCAGCACCCAAGAAGGGGGGGTTAGGAACACTGAAGCTTTCTTT. This codes for CASTQEGGVRNTEAFF.

The table lists this clone with a count of one. This rearrangement joins TRBV7-3 to TRBJ2-1; 8 bases agree with TRBD2. With V trimmed by 4 bases and J by 6 bases, 5 bases remained unmatched. From germline, CDR1 is SGHTA and CDR2 FQGTGA. The length of the CDR3 is 14 residues. The CDR3 reads CASSSSGTSNEQFF. In DNA form, the CDR3 reads TGTGCCAGCAGCTCCTCCGGGACTAGCAATGAGCAGTTCTTC.

The chain has TRBV2 and TRBJ2-1; 8 bases agree with TRBD1. This CDR3 is built from 14 residues. The V gene's germline CDR1 is SNHLY and CDR2 FYNNEI. Unmatched junction bases numbered 4, after V lost 7 bases and J lost 2 bases. CDR3 protein: CASIEQGAYNEQFF. The CDR3 DNA sequence: TGTGCCAGCATCGAACAGGGGGCCTACAATGAGCAGTTCTTC.

The CDR3 loop reads CAGSAGGTDTQYF. The CDR3 coding sequence is TGTGCCGGATCAGCGGGAGGGACAGATACGCAGTATTTT. The genes are TRBV19 and TRBJ2-3, with 10 bases matching TRBD2. V trimming: 11 bases; J trimming: 3 bases; junction bases outside the gene matches: 5. The CDR3 loop spans 13 amino acids. Germline CDR1 and CDR2: LNHDA and SQIVND (reference sequence).

This clone was seen at least ten times. The rearrangement uses TRBV27 and TRBJ1-1, with 8 bases matching TRBD1. Germline V CDR1 and CDR2: MNHEY, SMNVEV (reference sequence). J gave up 3 bases and V 8 bases, and 20 bases lay outside the gene matches. This CDR3 has 18 residues. CDR3 region: CASLPQSPGGIVDTEAFF. DNA for the CDR3: TGTGCCAGCCTCCCCCAAAGCCCAGGGGGCATAGTGGACACTGAAGCTTTCTTT.

The chain carries TRBV29-1 and TRBJ2-6; D may be TRBD2 (5 bases). V gave up 0 bases and J gave up 0 bases, with 15 bases separating them. CDR3 size: 18 residues. Germline V lookup: CDR1 SQVTM, CDR2 ANQGSEA. The CDR3 sequence: CSVEDRGQSTSGANVLTF. Here the CDR3 DNA reads TGCAGCGTTGAAGACAGAGGGCAGTCAACCTCTGGGGCCAACGTCCTGACTTTC.

In this sample, this clone turned up a few times. V is TRBV7-9 and J is TRBJ1-1; D gene unclear. The germline CDR1 and CDR2 sequences are SEHNR and FQNEAQ (reference sequence). The CDR3 runs 14 residues. V was clipped by 5 bases and J by 7 bases, with 17 bases between them. The chain's CDR3 is CASSQTTWLREAFF. CDR3 DNA: TGTGCCAGCAGCCAGACGACTTGGCTTCGTGAAGCTTTCTTT. The full variable domain, with the rest looked up from reference TRBV7-9 and TRBJ1-1, is DTGVSQNPRHKITKRGQNVTFRCDPISEHNRLYWYRQTLGQGPEFLTYFQNEAQLEKSRLLSDRFSAERPKGSFSTLEIQRTEQGDSAMYLCASSQTTWLREAFFGQGTRLTVV.

The chain employs TRBV7-8 and TRBJ2-1; 7 positions match TRBD2. The CDR3 loop spans 13 amino acids. Losses at the gene ends were 10 bases for V and 5 bases for J; bases not matched to a gene: 8. CDR1 and CDR2 (germline): SGHVS, FQNEAQ. This chain's CDR3 is CATGGLADNEQFF. As DNA, the CDR3 is TGTGCCACAGGAGGCCTAGCGGACAATGAGCAGTTCTTC.

Only a few counts were recorded for this clone. The genes are TRBV27 and TRBJ2-1; D is ambiguous. Trimming took 6 bases from V and 4 from J, leaving 7 bases between them. Germline V gene data show CDR1 as MNHEY and CDR2 as SMNVEV (reference sequence). The CDR3 has 12 amino acids. The CDR3 here is CASRTVYNEQFF. Written as DNA, the CDR3 is TGTGCCAGCAGAACAGTGTACAATGAGCAGTTCTTC.

The chain joins TRBV15 to TRBJ1-6, with D uncertain. This CDR3 spans 15 amino acids. V dropped 3 bases and J dropped 8 bases, with 14 bases sitting between them. Germline V gene sequence: CDR1 LNHNV, CDR2 YYDKDF (reference sequence). CDR3 protein: CATSRSGGRDSPLHF. In nucleotides, the CDR3 is TGTGCCACCAGCAGGAGTGGTGGGCGCGATTCACCCCTCCACTTT.

This clone was detected only a few times. This chain links TRBV5-4 with TRBJ1-1; D may be TRBD1 (6 bases). Trimming removed 0 bases from V and 1 base from J, with 7 bases in between. The CDR3 is 14 residues long. Germline CDR1 SGHNT, CDR2 YYREEE (reference sequence). For the CDR3, the DNA is TGTGCCAGCAGCTTGGGGGGGCAGAACACTGAAGCTTTCTTT. This codes for CASSLGGQNTEAFF. The full variable domain, completed using reference TRBV5-4 and TRBJ1-1, is ETGVTQSPTHLIKTRGQQVTLRCSSQSGHNTVSWYQQALGQGPQFIFQYYREEENGRGNFPPRFSGLQFPNYSSELNVNALELDDSALYLCASSLGGQNTEAFFGQGTRLTVV.

The chain carries TRBV5-1 and TRBJ1-1; 8 bases are a match to TRBD1. The CDR3 covers 14 residues. The ends lost 3 bases at V and 4 bases at J; junction bases unmatched: 5. Germline CDR1 and CDR2: SGHRS and YFSETQ. The CDR3 DNA reads as TGCGCCAGCAGCTCATCTACAGGGGGCACTGAAGCTTTCTTT. Its protein is CASSSSTGGTEAFF.

The rearrangement links TRBV5-1 to TRBJ2-1; no clear D gene. Germline-derived CDR1 and CDR2 are SGHRS and YFSETQ. V shed 0 bases and J shed 2 bases, with 6 bases lying between them. The CDR3 runs 14 residues. CDR3 nucleotides: TGCGCCAGCAGCTTGGGGTCTACCTACAATGAGCAGTTCTTC. It specifies CASSLGSTYNEQFF.